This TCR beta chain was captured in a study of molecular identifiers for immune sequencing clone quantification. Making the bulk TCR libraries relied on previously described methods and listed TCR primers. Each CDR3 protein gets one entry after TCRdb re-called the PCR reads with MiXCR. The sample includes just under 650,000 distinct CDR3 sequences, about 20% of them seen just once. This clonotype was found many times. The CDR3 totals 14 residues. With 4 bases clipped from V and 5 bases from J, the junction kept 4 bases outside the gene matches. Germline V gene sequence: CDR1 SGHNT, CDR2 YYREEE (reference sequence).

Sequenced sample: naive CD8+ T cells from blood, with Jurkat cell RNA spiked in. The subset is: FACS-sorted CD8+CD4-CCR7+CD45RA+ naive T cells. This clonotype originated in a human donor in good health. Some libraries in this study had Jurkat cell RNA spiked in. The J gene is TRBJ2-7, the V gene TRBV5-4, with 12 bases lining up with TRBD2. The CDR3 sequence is CASSPGLAGNEQYF. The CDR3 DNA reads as TGTGCCAGCAGCCCCGGACTAGCGGGAAACGAGCAGTACTTC.